This entry features one T cell receptor beta chain sequence. Its antigen remains unidentified. The sample holds no much larger clone one base away, and base qualities are not on file. This entry belongs to a study of blood T cells in healthy people across ages (dated by TCRdb to between 2015 and 2017). As for the study more broadly: Template switching captured roughly one uniquely barcoded TCR beta cDNA molecule per two T cells in model experiments. Using deep sequencing normalized with unique cDNA molecular identifiers, the study measured how TCR beta repertoire diversity changes with age. Donors were grouped into four age groups: young (average 16 years), middle-aged (roughly 38), aged (62) and long-lived (over 80). To avoid experimental bias, donors of different ages were spread randomly across the sequencing lanes. The study analyzed two additional independent replicas of 1 million unique cDNA reads from the same blood draw for two donors, one aged 18 to 30 and one aged 80 or older.

The CDR3 covers 14 residues, taking in both the cysteine and the phenylalanine. The only DNA kept is the CDR3, 42 bases in frame from the first base. Receptors were amplified or captured by 5' RACE. The instrument was an Illumina HiSeq 2500. The second PCR ran for roughly 6 to 11 cycles and used a J-beta primer mix along with a sample-barcoded 5' primer. A template-switch 5' adaptor carrying 12 random nucleotides introduced a unique molecular identifier onto each TCR beta cDNA molecule. At least 2.5 million CDR3-containing paired-end reads were obtained from each sample. All of the RNA was converted into first-strand cDNA using the Mint cDNA synthesis kit, with a TRBC-specific oligonucleotide serving as the primer. Following uracil-DNA glycosylase treatment, all cDNA underwent a first 18-cycle PCR with the universal primers M1SS and BC2_uni_R. As for how the authors treated the data: For normalization, 1 million high-quality reads were randomly selected from each sample, with every read carrying a distinct molecular identifier. Instead of being binned into consensus sequences, reads that shared molecular identifiers were thrown out. MiTCR, run with a Q25 quality threshold and the strictest error-elimination algorithm, handled CDR3 identification, clonotype clustering and error correction. Lower-bound total TCR beta diversity was estimated with a nonparametric unseen species model using Euler transformation. The public reads were quality trimmed at Q25 with fastp and then assembled into clones with MiXCR by TCRdb, keeping productive beta chains. Rows matching on CDR3 protein sequence are summarized as one entry with the most common DNA and genes. TCRdb, not the authors, supplied the V and J calls. Within this sample are about 1.8 million distinct CDR3 sequences, with around 48% of them counted one time only. The ten top clones hold roughly 2.1% of the sample.

What the study reported, not specific to this receptor: There was a strong correlation between observed TCR beta diversity and the percentage of naive T cells measured by flow cytometry. Observed TCR beta diversity per million T cells fell roughly linearly with age, and a significant reduction was already apparent by age roughly 41. Bulk unsorted PBMC profiling prevented conclusive comparison of naive and antigen-experienced compartments. The long-lived group showed more naive CD4+ T cells, fewer expanded clones and increased TCR diversity than the aged group, suggesting age selection. Because donor CMV infection status was unknown, age-related changes in expanded clonotypes were potentially confounded. Estimates of total diversity based on one million sequenced T cells were considered lower bounds and underestimates.

Systemically healthy Caucasian individuals from Russia, 39 in total and aged roughly 6 to 95 years, were included as donors. Ten milliliters of peripheral blood were drawn from each donor into EDTA-treated Vacutainer tubes. Ficoll-Paque density-gradient centrifugation was used to isolate PBMCs, with at least 6 million per sample. Trizol reagent was used to extract total RNA from PBMCs, with at least 6 micrograms per sample. For every donor, flow cytometry on a PBMC aliquot measured the percentage of naive CD45RAhigh/CD27high T cells. This sequence uses TRBV12-3 or TRBV12-4 and TRBJ2-4; TRBD2 is possibly the D segment (6 matching bases). The J call may be in error: the DNA end matches TRBJ2-5 better. The TCR sequence derives from a woman aged 40 to 49 in good health. The sequenced material came from blood. The CDR3 region has the sequence CASSRQTSRGTQYF. The DNA sequence is TGTGCCAGCAGTCGACAGACCTCGCGGGGGACCCAGTACTTC.